The 25 T cell receptor beta chains given below trace back to one sample, sequenced in a study of CD8+CD57+ T cells in acquired aplastic anemia. Researchers used genomic DNA as the template to profile TCR beta VDJ and CDR3. In TCRdb, the reads were re-called with MiXCR into one record per CDR3 protein. This sample has about 250,000 distinct CDR3 sequences; about 44% occur once, and the top ten carry under 9%. Flow cytometry had shown expanded CD8+CD57+ cells in the patients chosen for sequencing. Sequenced: sorted CD4+, CD8+, or CD8+CD57+ T cells (not recorded which) from PBMCs. The origin of the receptors is a human donor with aplastic anemia.

The chain links TRBV7-4 to TRBJ1-6; D gene unclear. Trimming cost V 2 bases and J 7 bases, with 9 bases left between them. In germline, CDR1 is SGHVT, CDR2 SQSDAQ. The CDR3 spans 14 residues. CDR3 region: CASSLSGNNSPLHF. CDR3 nucleotides: TGTGCCAGCAGCTTATCTGGGAACAATTCACCCCTCCACTTT.

The V call is TRBV19, the J call TRBJ1-6, with TRBD1 matching 9 bases. This CDR3 has 15 amino acids. Germline loops: CDR1 LNHDA, CDR2 SQIVND (reference sequence). With 7 bases clipped from V and 7 bases from J, the junction kept 8 bases outside the gene matches. This chain's CDR3 is CASTVQGARNSPLHF. CDR3 DNA: TGTGCCAGTACCGTACAGGGGGCTCGGAATTCACCCCTCCACTTT.

V and J are TRBV9 and TRBJ2-2; D may correspond to TRBD1 or TRBD2 (6 bases each). Germline CDR1 reads SGDLS; CDR2 reads YYNGEE. The CDR3 spans 17 residues. Trimming took 3 bases from V and 7 from J, leaving 22 bases between them. In DNA, the CDR3 is TGTGCCAGCAGCGCCAGCCGGGACGGGGGCTCGTTCGGGGAGCTGTTTTTT. As protein: CASSASRDGGSFGELFF.

In its sample, this clonotype was seen many times. This chain links TRBV4-3 with TRBJ2-1; D is unclear. Trimming stripped 2 bases from V and 0 bases from J, with 8 bases between. Germline V lookup: CDR1 LGHNA, CDR2 YSLEER. The CDR3 spans 15 residues. CDR3 DNA sequence: TGCGCCAGCAGCCAACGCGTGTTCTCCTACAATGAGCAGTTCTTC. It specifies CASSQRVFSYNEQFF.

Details on this clonotype: Being one base from a much bigger clone, this may be a read error. This chain uses TRBV7-9 with TRBJ1-4, with 9 positions matching TRBD1. CDR3 length: 15 residues. V dropped 5 bases and J dropped 12; count of bases not matched to a gene: 13. Germline assignment: CDR1 SEHNR and CDR2 FQNEAQ (reference sequence). CDR3 amino acids: CASSRTGADHEELFF. The CDR3 region has the DNA TGTGCCAGCAGCCGGACAGGGGCGGATCACGAAGAACTGTTTTTT.

The gene calls are TRBV10-3 and TRBJ1-2; D is possibly TRBD1 (5 bases). Trimming cost V 9 bases and J 4 bases, with 12 bases left between them. CDR3 size: 12 residues. Per germline, CDR1 ENHRY and CDR2 SYGVKD. The CDR3 nucleotides are TGTGCCATAGACAGCGATAGCTATGGCTACACCTTC. Translated: CAIDSDSYGYTF.

This clonotype was observed a handful of times. The rearrangement joins TRBV5-4 to TRBJ2-3, with D perhaps given as TRBD1 or TRBD2 (6 bases each). Looked up from germline, CDR1 is SGHNT and CDR2 is YYREEE (reference sequence). The CDR3 covers 15 residues. With 4 bases removed from V and 8 bases from J, the gap between germline ends came to 20 bases. In DNA form, the CDR3 reads TGTGCCAGCAGCCCGGAAAAAGGGGGGCCCGTTACGCAGTATTTT. It codes for CASSPEKGGPVTQYF. Complete variable domain (other parts from reference TRBV5-4 and TRBJ2-3): ETGVTQSPTHLIKTRGQQVTLRCSSQSGHNTVSWYQQALGQGPQFIFQYYREEENGRGNFPPRFSGLQFPNYSSELNVNALELDDSALYLCASSPEKGGPVTQYFGPGTRLTVL.

This clonotype has only a few counts. This chain uses TRBV2 with TRBJ2-3; 12 bases map to TRBD1. V lost 8 bases, J lost 4 bases, and 7 bases stayed unmatched. There are 15 residues in the CDR3. Germline values: CDR1 SNHLY, CDR2 FYNNEI. The CDR3 sequence: CASGWDRGQPDTQYF. CDR3 bases: TGTGCCAGCGGTTGGGACAGGGGGCAACCAGATACGCAGTATTTT. Full variable domain (rest looked up from reference TRBV2 and TRBJ2-3): EPEVTQTPSHQVTQMGQEVILRCVPISNHLYFYWYRQILGQKVEFLVSFYNNEISEKSEIFDDQFSVERPDGSNFTLKIRSTKLEDSAMYFCASGWDRGQPDTQYFGPGTRLTVL.

The chain uses TRBV7-7 and TRBJ2-7; TRBD2 matches at 12 bases. The germline V gene encodes CDR1 SSHAT and CDR2 FNYEAQ (reference sequence). The V segment lost 3 bases and the J segment 4 bases; nucleotides outside the gene matches: 7. There are 16 residues in the CDR3. The CDR3 here is CASSFASGGAGYEQYV. CDR3 nucleotides: TGTGCCAGCAGCTTCGCTAGCGGGGGGGCCGGTTACGAGCAGTACGTC.

V gene TRBV10-3 combines with J gene TRBJ2-7; D remains unclear. The CDR3 runs to 13 residues. CDR1 ENHRY and CDR2 SYGVKD come from the germline V gene. The V end was cut by 4 bases, the J end by 3 bases, with 10 bases between. The CDR3 loop reads CAISVGKGYEQYF. The CDR3 DNA is TGTGCCATCAGTGTGGGGAAAGGCTACGAGCAGTACTTC.

This chain uses TRBV7-2 with TRBJ2-5; possibly TRBD2 for D (7 bases). The better agreement between TRBJ2-1 and the DNA end casts doubt on the J call. The CDR3 totals 14 residues. Germline-derived CDR1 and CDR2 are SGHTA and FQGNSA. For the CDR3, the DNA is TGTGCCAGCAGCTTAAGTGGGGGGGGCGGTGAGCAGTTCTTC. Its protein is CASSLSGGGGEQFF.

This clonotype was recorded a few times. Mismatch with germline at one junction end may stem from a read error. The chain joins TRBV7-2 to TRBJ1-5; 7 bases match TRBD1. The germline gives CDR1 SGHTA, CDR2 FQGNSA. This CDR3 has 14 amino acids. CDR3 bases: TGTGCCAGCAGCCGGGACAGCTCAAATCCGCCCCAGCATTTT. Its protein is CASSRDSSNPPQHF.

The rearrangement joins TRBV2 to TRBJ2-1; TRBD2 might be the D (5 bases). Germline V gene lookup returns CDR1 SNHLY and CDR2 FYNNEI. CDR3 length equals 13 residues. The V and J ends lost 6 bases and 8 bases respectively, with 14 bases between them. CDR3 region: CASSSGVTDEQFF. CDR3 DNA sequence: TGTGCCAGCAGCTCCGGGGTTACGGATGAGCAGTTCTTC.

The rearrangement links TRBV10-2 to TRBJ2-7; 11 bases line up with TRBD2. The CDR3 is made up of 13 amino acids. J lost 6 bases, V lost 6 bases, and 4 bases had no gene match. Germline V gene data show CDR1 as WSHSY and CDR2 as SAAADI. CDR3 region: CASRSSGRPEQYF. The CDR3 DNA reads TGCGCCAGCAGGTCTAGCGGGAGGCCCGAGCAGTACTTC.

V gene TRBV6-5 combines with J gene TRBJ1-2, with 7 bases fitting TRBD1. Losses at the gene ends were 3 bases for V and 7 bases for J; bases not matched to a gene: 8. CDR3 size: 14 residues. The V gene's germline CDR1 is MNHEY and CDR2 SVGAGI. The CDR3 nucleotides read TGTGCCAGCAGTTATCCATCAGGGGGTCCTGGCTACACCTTC. Amino acids: CASSYPSGGPGYTF.

This clonotype has at least ten counts. This rearrangement joins TRBV6-5 to TRBJ2-2; 10 nucleotides agree with TRBD2. Germline CDR1 is MNHEY and CDR2 is SVGAGI. The CDR3 is 15 amino acids. Trimming removed 0 bases from V and 7 bases from J; junction bases left unmatched: 2. CDR3 protein: CASSYSTSGNGELFF. The DNA for the CDR3 is TGTGCCAGCAGTTACTCCACTAGCGGGAACGGGGAGCTGTTTTTT.

This clonotype was observed at least ten times. The chain uses TRBV24-1 and TRBJ2-1; possibly TRBD1 for D (6 bases). The germline V gene has CDR1 KGHDR and CDR2 SFDVKD. The CDR3 has 17 amino acids. V dropped 4 bases and J dropped 0 bases, with 15 bases sitting between them. The chain's CDR3 is CATSEGTPVSSYNEQFF. CDR3 coding DNA: TGTGCCACCAGTGAAGGGACACCAGTCAGCTCCTACAATGAGCAGTTCTTC.

V gene TRBV7-9 combines with J gene TRBJ2-5; D may be TRBD1 (5 bases). CDR3 length: 14 residues. Germline-derived CDR1 and CDR2 are SEHNR and FQNEAQ (reference sequence). V dropped 5 bases and J dropped 9 bases, with 19 bases sitting between them. The CDR3, as DNA: TGTGCCAGCAGCCTATCAGGACAACCACAGCCCCAGTACTTC. Residues: CASSLSGQPQPQYF.

The CDR3 DNA sequence: TGCAGTGCTGACCTTACAGGGTATGGCTACACCTTC. Encoded protein: CSADLTGYGYTF. The chain combines TRBV20-1 with TRBJ1-2; a possible D gene is TRBD1 (6 bases). V lost 5 bases to trimming and J lost 5 bases, with 12 bases between them. Germline V CDR1 and CDR2: DFQATT, SNEGSKA (reference sequence). The CDR3 is 12 amino acids.

V gene TRBV24-1 combines with J gene TRBJ1-2, with 8 positions matching TRBD1. Germline V gene lookup returns CDR1 KGHDR and CDR2 SFDVKD. V shed 2 bases, J shed 3 bases, and the junction held 7 bases outside the gene matches. The CDR3 is 16 amino acids. This chain's CDR3 is CATSDSDRDRDYGYTF. The CDR3 DNA is TGTGCCACCAGTGATTCGGACAGGGATAGGGACTATGGCTACACCTTC.

This chain uses TRBV20-1 with TRBJ2-5; 9 bases match TRBD2. From germline, CDR1 is DFQATT and CDR2 SNEGSKA (reference sequence). The CDR3 consists of 13 residues. V lost 4 bases to trimming and J lost 5 bases; unmatched junction nucleotides: 5. The CDR3: CSAKASGDETQYF. The CDR3 nucleotides are TGCAGTGCTAAGGCTAGCGGGGACGAGACCCAGTACTTC.

A word on this clonotype: A much bigger clone sits one base away, suggesting this may be a read error. V gene TRBV5-5 combines with J gene TRBJ2-7; D possibly corresponds to TRBD1 (6 bases). Per germline, CDR1 SGHKS and CDR2 YYEKEE (reference sequence). This CDR3 has 12 amino acids. CDR3 bases: TGTGCCAGCAGCCTTACAGGGAACGAGCAGCACTTC. Residues: CASSLTGNEQHF.

V is TRBV2 and J is TRBJ2-5; the D gene could be TRBD1 or TRBD2 (5 bases each). The CDR3 consists of 13 residues. Germline-derived CDR1 and CDR2 are SNHLY and FYNNEI. The ends were cut back, 4 bases at V and 7 bases at J, with 13 bases in the middle. The DNA for the CDR3 is TGTGCCAGCAGTGTCAGGGACGCGGGGACCCAGTACTTC. Its protein is CASSVRDAGTQYF.

This sequence joins TRBV7-2 and TRBJ2-3; 12 nucleotides line up with TRBD2. This CDR3 comprises 17 residues. V dropped 1 base and J dropped 5; count of bases not matched to a gene: 7. CDR1 is SGHTA and CDR2 is FQGNSA in the germline V gene. CDR3 sequence: CASSLGLAGGLGDTQYF. In DNA, the CDR3 is TGTGCCAGCAGCTTAGGCCTAGCGGGGGGGCTGGGAGATACGCAGTATTTT. The entire variable domain, with the rest obtained from reference TRBV7-2 and TRBJ2-3, is as follows: GAGVSQSPSNKVTEKGKDVELRCDPISGHTALYWYRQSLGQGLEFLIYFQGNSAPDKSGLPSDRFSAERTGGSVSTLTIQRTQQEDSAVYLCASSLGLAGGLGDTQYFGPGTRLTVL.

In its sample, this clonotype was seen a few times. This sequence joins TRBV5-6 and TRBJ1-2, with TRBD1 matching over 10 bases. CDR1 is SGHDT, CDR2 YYEEEE, per germline. The CDR3 length is 14 residues. V gave up 4 bases and J gave up 7 bases; unmatched junction bases: 7. The DNA for the CDR3 is TGTGCCAGCAGCCCCGGACAGGGGGGCGGTGGCTACACCTTC. This translates into CASSPGQGGGGYTF.